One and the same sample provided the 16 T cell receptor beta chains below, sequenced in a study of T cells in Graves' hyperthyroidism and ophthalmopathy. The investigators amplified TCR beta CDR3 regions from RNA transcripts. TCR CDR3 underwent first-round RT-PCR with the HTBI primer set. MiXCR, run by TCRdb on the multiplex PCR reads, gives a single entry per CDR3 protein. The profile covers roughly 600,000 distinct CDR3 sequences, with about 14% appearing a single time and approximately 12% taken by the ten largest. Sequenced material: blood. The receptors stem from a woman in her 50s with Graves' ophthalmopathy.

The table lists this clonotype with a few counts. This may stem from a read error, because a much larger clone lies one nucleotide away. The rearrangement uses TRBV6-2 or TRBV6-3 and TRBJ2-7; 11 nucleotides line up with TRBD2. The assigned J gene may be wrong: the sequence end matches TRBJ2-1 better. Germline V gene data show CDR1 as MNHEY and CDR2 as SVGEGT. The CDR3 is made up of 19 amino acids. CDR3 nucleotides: TGTGCCAGCAGTTACGACGCCGGGACTAGCGGAAGTAATACCTACGAGCAGTTCTTC. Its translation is CASSYDAGTSGSNTYEQFF.

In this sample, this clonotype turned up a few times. CDR3 DNA sequence: TGTGCCAGCAGCTTGGAAGGGGGCTTTAGGGAAAAACTGTTTTTT. This gives the protein CASSLEGGFREKLFF. The V and J genes are TRBV5-4 and TRBJ1-4, with TRBD1 matching 7 bases. CDR3 size: 15 residues. CDR1 SGHNT and CDR2 YYREEE come from the germline V gene (reference sequence). The V and J ends lost 0 bases and 8 bases, in that order; junction bases with no gene match: 7.

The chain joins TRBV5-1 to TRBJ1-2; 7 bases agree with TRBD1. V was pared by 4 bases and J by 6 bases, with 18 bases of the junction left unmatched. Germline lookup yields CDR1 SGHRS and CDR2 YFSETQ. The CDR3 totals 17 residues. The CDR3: CASSDSIRGQFSHGYTF. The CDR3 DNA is TGCGCCAGCAGCGATAGTATTAGGGGACAGTTTTCACATGGCTACACCTTC.

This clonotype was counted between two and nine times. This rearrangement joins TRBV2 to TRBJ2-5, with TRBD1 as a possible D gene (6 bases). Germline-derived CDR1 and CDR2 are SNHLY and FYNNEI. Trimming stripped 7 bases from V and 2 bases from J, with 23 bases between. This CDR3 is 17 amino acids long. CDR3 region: CASISLGQTIRQETQYF. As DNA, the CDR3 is TGTGCCAGCATTTCGTTAGGACAGACGATCCGACAAGAGACCCAGTACTTC.

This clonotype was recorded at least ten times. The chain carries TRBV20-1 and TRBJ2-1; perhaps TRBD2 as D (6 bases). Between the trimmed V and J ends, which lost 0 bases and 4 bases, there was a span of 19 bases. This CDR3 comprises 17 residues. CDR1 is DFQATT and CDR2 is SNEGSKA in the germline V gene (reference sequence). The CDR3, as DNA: TGCAGTGCTAGAGATCCTAAGGCGCGGGAAAAATACAATGAGCAGTTCTTC. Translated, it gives CSARDPKAREKYNEQFF.

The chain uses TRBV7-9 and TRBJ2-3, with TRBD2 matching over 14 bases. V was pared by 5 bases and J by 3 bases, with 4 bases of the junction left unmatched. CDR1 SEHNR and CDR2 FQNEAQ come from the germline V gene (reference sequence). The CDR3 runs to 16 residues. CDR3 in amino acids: CASSDRTSGRTDTQYF. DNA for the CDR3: TGTGCCAGCAGCGACCGGACTAGCGGGAGGACAGATACGCAGTATTTT.

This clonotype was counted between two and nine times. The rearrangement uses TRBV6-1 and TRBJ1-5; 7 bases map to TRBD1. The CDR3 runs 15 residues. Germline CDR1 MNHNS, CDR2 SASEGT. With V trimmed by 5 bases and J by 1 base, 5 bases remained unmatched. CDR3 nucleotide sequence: TGTGCCAGCAGTTCACAGGGGTTGAGCAATCAGCCCCAGCATTTT. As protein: CASSSQGLSNQPQHF.

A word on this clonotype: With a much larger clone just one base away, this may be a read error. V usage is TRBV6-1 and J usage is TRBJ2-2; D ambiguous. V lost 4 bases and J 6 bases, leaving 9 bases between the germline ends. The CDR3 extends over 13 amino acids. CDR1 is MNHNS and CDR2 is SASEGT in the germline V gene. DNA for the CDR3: TGTGCCAGCAGTGGACACCACTCCGGGGAGCTGTTTTTT. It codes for CASSGHHSGELFF.

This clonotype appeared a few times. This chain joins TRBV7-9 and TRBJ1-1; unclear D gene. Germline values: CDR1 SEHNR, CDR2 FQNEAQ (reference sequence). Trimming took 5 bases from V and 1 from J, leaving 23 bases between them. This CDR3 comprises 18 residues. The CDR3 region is CASSRDRRIHPKNTEAFF. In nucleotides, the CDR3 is TGTGCCAGCAGCAGAGATCGCCGGATCCACCCGAAGAACACTGAAGCTTTCTTT.

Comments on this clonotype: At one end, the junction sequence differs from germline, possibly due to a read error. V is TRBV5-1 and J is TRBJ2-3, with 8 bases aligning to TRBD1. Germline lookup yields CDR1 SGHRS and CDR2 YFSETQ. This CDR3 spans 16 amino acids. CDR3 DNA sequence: TGCTCCAGCAGCCTAGGACAGGGCTCTAGCACAGATACGCAGTATTTT. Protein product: CSSSLGQGSSTDTQYF. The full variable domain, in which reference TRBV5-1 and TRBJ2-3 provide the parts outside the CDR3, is KAGVTQTPRYLIKTRGQQVTLSCSPISGHRSVSWYQQTPGQGLQFLFEYFSETQRNKGNFPGRFSGRQFSNSRSEMNVSTLELGDSALYLCSSSLGQGSSTDTQYFGPGTRLTVL.

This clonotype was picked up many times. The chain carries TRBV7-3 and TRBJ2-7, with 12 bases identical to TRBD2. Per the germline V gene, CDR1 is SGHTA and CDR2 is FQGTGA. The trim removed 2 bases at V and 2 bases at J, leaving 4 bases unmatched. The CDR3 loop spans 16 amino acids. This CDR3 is CASSLGASGRAYEQYF. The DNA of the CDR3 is TGTGCCAGCAGCTTAGGGGCTAGCGGGAGGGCCTACGAGCAGTACTTC.

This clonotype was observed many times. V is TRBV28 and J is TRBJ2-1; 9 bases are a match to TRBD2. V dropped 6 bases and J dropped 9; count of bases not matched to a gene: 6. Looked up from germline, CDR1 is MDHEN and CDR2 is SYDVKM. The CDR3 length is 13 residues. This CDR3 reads CASSISGSGEQFF. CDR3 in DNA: TGTGCCAGCAGCATTAGCGGGAGCGGTGAGCAGTTCTTC.

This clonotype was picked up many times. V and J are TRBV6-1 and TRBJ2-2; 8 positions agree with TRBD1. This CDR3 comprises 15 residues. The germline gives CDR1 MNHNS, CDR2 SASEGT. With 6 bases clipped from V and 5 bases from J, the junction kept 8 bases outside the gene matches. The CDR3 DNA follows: TGTGCCAGCAGCAGACAGGGGAAGGGAACCGGGGAGCTGTTTTTT. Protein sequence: CASSRQGKGTGELFF.

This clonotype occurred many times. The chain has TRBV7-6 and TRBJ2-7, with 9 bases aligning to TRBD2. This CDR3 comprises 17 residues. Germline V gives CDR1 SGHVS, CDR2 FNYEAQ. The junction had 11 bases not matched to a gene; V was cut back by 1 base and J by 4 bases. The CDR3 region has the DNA TGTGCCAGCAGCTTAGAGGTCTCGGCGGGAGGGAGGTACGAGCAGTACTTC. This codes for CASSLEVSAGGRYEQYF.

In nucleotides, the CDR3 is TGTGCCAGCAGGTTCAGGGGGGGCAATCAGCCCCAGCATTTT. Its translation: CASRFRGGNQPQHF. J is TRBJ1-5 and V is TRBV12-3 or TRBV12-4; TRBD1 agrees at 7 bases. V dropped 6 bases and J dropped 2; count of bases not matched to a gene: 4. CDR3 length: 14 residues.

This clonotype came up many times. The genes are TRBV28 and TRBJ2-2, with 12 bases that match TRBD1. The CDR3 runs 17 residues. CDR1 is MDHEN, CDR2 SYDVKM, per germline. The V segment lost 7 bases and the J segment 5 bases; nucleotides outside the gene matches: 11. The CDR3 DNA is TGTGCCAGCACCATGGGACAGGGGGCTCTAGTTACCGGGGAGCTGTTTTTT. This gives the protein CASTMGQGALVTGELFF.